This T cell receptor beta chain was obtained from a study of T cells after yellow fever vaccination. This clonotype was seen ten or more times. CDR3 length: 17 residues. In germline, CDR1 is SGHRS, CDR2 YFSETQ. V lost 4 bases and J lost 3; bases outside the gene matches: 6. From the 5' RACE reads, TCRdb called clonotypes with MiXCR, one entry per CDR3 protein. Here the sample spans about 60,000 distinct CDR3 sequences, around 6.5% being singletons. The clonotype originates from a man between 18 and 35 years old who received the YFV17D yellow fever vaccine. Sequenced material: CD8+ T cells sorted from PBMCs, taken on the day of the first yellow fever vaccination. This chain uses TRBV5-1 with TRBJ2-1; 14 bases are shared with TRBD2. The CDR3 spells CASSRGLAGAYYNEQFF. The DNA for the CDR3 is TGCGCCAGCAGCAGGGGACTAGCGGGGGCTTACTACAATGAGCAGTTCTTC.